Listed here are 21 T cell receptor beta chains from one sample, sequenced in a study of blood T cell repertoires in COVID-19. Method: immunoSEQ multiplex PCR; TCRdb's copy keeps in-frame clones and lacks some. The data contain 400,000 to 500,000 clones, around nine tenths of them singletons. Sequenced material: PBMCs or T cells enriched from blood (not recorded which). The receptors come from a woman younger than 35 who had been exposed to COVID-19.

The chain employs TRBV4-1 and TRBJ2-7; the match to TRBD1 covers 8 bases. V was clipped by 4 bases and J by 2 bases; unmatched bases: 10. Germline V gene lookup returns CDR1 MGHRA and CDR2 YSYEKL. The CDR3 is 16 residues long. The CDR3 DNA sequence: TGCGCCAGCAGCCCTCCCGGGACAGGAGTTACCTACGAGCAGTACTTC. Translation: CASSPPGTGVTYEQYF.

The chain is built from TRBV27 and TRBJ1-4; the D is unclear. Between the trimmed V and J ends, which lost 5 bases and 0 bases, there was a span of 10 bases. The CDR3 runs 15 residues. Germline lookup yields CDR1 MNHEY and CDR2 SMNVEV (reference sequence). For the CDR3, the DNA is TGTGCCAGCAGTGATTACAGTGCAACTAATGAAAAACTGTTTTTT. This translates into CASSDYSATNEKLFF.

J is TRBJ2-2 and V is TRBV19, with a weak D call TRBD1 (6 bases). Looked up from germline, CDR1 is LNHDA and CDR2 is SQIVND (reference sequence). The length of the CDR3 is 16 residues. The germline V and J ends were trimmed by 7 bases and 4 bases, with 19 bases remaining between them. CDR3 sequence reads: CASIMAAGVSTGELFF. Written as DNA, the CDR3 is TGTGCCAGTATTATGGCGGCAGGGGTGAGCACCGGGGAGCTGTTTTTT.

V gene TRBV6-5 combines with J gene TRBJ2-1; 9 nucleotides agree with TRBD1. The germline CDR1 and CDR2 sequences are MNHEY and SVGAGI. This CDR3 spans 14 amino acids. V shed 5 bases, J shed 5 bases, and the junction held 4 bases outside the gene matches. This CDR3 reads CASSQQGAHNEQFF. DNA of the CDR3: TGTGCCAGCAGTCAACAGGGGGCCCACAATGAGCAGTTCTTC.

The genes are TRBV18 and TRBJ1-4; D is ambiguous. There are 16 residues in the CDR3. V lost 2 bases, J lost 0 bases, and 10 bases lay in between. CDR1 and CDR2 (germline): KGHSH, LQKENI. CDR3 protein: CASSPRTVATNEKLFF. The CDR3 DNA sequence: TGTGCCAGCTCACCAAGAACGGTAGCAACTAATGAAAAACTGTTTTTT.

The CDR3 DNA sequence: TGTGCCAGCAGCCCGGGGACAGGTTTGAGTCAGCCCCAGCATTTT. Its protein is CASSPGTGLSQPQHF. The V call is TRBV7-9, the J call TRBJ1-5, with 8 bases matching TRBD1. CDR3 size: 15 residues. The J segment lost 6 bases and the V segment lost 5 bases, leaving 9 bases of the junction unmatched. Per the germline V gene, CDR1 is SEHNR and CDR2 is FQNEAQ (reference sequence). Full variable domain (remainder filled in from reference TRBV7-9 and TRBJ1-5): DTGVSQNPRHKITKRGQNVTFRCDPISEHNRLYWYRQTLGQGPEFLTYFQNEAQLEKSRLLSDRFSAERPKGSFSTLEIQRTEQGDSAMYLCASSPGTGLSQPQHFGDGTRLSIL.

This clone was counted only a few times. The chain is built from TRBV10-2 and TRBJ2-5; D ambiguous. The V and J ends lost 4 bases and 2 bases respectively, with 11 bases between them. The CDR3 sequence is 14 residues long. The V gene's germline CDR1 is WSHSY and CDR2 SAAADI. The CDR3 DNA follows: TGCGCCAGCAGTGCCCCAGGCAAACAAGAGACCCAGTACTTC. Protein sequence: CASSAPGKQETQYF.

The rearrangement uses TRBV5-1 and TRBJ2-5, with a possible D match to TRBD2 (7 bases). CDR1 SGHRS and CDR2 YFSETQ come from the germline V gene. The V end lost 4 bases, the J end lost 4 bases, and 14 bases lay between the germline ends. The CDR3 loop spans 14 amino acids. CDR3 loop: CASSPGGRGETQYF. The CDR3 bases are TGCGCCAGCAGCCCGGGAGGCAGGGGAGAGACCCAGTACTTC.

J is TRBJ2-2 and V is TRBV5-1, with 7 positions matching TRBD2. Germline V gives CDR1 SGHRS, CDR2 YFSETQ. The CDR3 totals 16 residues. V lost 0 bases and J lost 6; bases outside the gene matches: 8. CDR3 in DNA: TGCGCCAGCAGCTTGGAAGTGGGAGGGCCTCCCGGGGAGCTGTTTTTT. It codes for CASSLEVGGPPGELFF.

Only one count was recorded for this clone. The V call is TRBV4-1, the J call TRBJ2-4, with 15 bases aligning to TRBD2. The CDR3 sequence is 19 residues long. Per germline, CDR1 MGHRA and CDR2 YSYEKL. Trimming at V came to 3 bases and at J to 5 bases, leaving 11 bases not matched to a gene. CDR3 nucleotide sequence: TGCGCCAGCAGCCAGCGGACTAGCGGGAGGGCCGAATTCCAAAACATTCAGTACTTC. Amino acids: CASSQRTSGRAEFQNIQYF.

The rearrangement uses TRBV3-1 (or the pseudogene TRBV3-2) and TRBJ1-1, with D possibly TRBD1 on 5 matching bases. Germline assignment: CDR1 LGHDT and CDR2 YNNKEL (reference sequence). The CDR3 covers 14 residues. V was clipped by 3 bases and J by 3 bases, with 11 bases between them. CDR3 sequence reads: CASSHGRAHTEAFF. As DNA, the CDR3 is TGTGCCAGCAGCCACGGCAGGGCCCACACTGAAGCTTTCTTT.

This clone has only a few counts. This chain uses TRBV29-1 with TRBJ1-4; 7 bases align to TRBD1. V shed 5 bases, J shed 8 bases, and the junction held 8 bases outside the gene matches. The CDR3 consists of 13 residues. CDR1 is SQVTM, CDR2 ANQGSEA, per germline. The CDR3 loop is CSVSQGKGEKLFF. The CDR3 bases are TGCAGCGTTTCACAGGGGAAGGGGGAAAAACTGTTTTTT.

The rearrangement uses TRBV4-1 and TRBJ2-3, with TRBD2 matching over 13 bases. Germline values: CDR1 MGHRA, CDR2 YSYEKL. The ends lost 0 bases at V and 5 bases at J; junction bases unmatched: 5. The length of the CDR3 is 17 residues. The CDR3 DNA reads TGCGCCAGCAGCCAAGATCGACTAGCGGGGGGTTTAGATACGCAGTATTTT. It yields the protein CASSQDRLAGGLDTQYF.

The table lists this clone with a count of one. The same CDR3 also results from other DNA sequences found in this sample. The gene calls are TRBV7-2 and TRBJ2-3, with a weak D call TRBD2 (6 bases). Germline CDR1 and CDR2: SGHTA and FQGNSA. V was cut by 4 bases and J by 0 bases, with 11 bases left in between. The CDR3 loop spans 15 amino acids. CDR3 DNA: TGTGCCAGCAGCTCCTCCGGGACTAGCACAGATACGCAGTATTTT. Translated, it gives CASSSSGTSTDTQYF.

This chain links TRBV7-2 with TRBJ2-3, with TRBD2 matching 7 bases. The CDR3 is 17 amino acids. Germline CDR1 reads SGHTA; CDR2 reads FQGNSA. Trimming at V came to 3 bases and at J to 1 base, leaving 10 bases not matched to a gene. The CDR3 region has the DNA TGTGCCAGCAGCTTTGATAGCGGGCTACGGGGCACAGATACGCAGTATTTT. It yields the protein CASSFDSGLRGTDTQYF.

This chain connects TRBV12-5 to TRBJ2-7, with D possibly TRBD1 on 6 matching bases. CDR3 length: 13 amino acids. Germline V CDR1 and CDR2: LGHNT, FRNRAP. Trimming stripped 1 base from V and 8 bases from J, with 12 bases between. CDR3 amino acids: CASGLDGTQKQYF. The CDR3 coding sequence is TGTGCTAGTGGTTTGGACGGGACACAAAAGCAGTACTTC.

V gene TRBV15 combines with J gene TRBJ2-5, with 8 nucleotides matching TRBD1. Germline V gene sequence: CDR1 LNHNV, CDR2 YYDKDF (reference sequence). V was pared by 3 bases and J by 4 bases, with 7 bases of the junction left unmatched. CDR3 length equals 15 residues. The CDR3 DNA reads as TGTGCCACCAGCAGCTACGGACAGGGACGAGAGACCCAGTACTTC. This codes for CATSSYGQGRETQYF.

The chain couples TRBV4-1 to TRBJ2-1; 9 positions agree with TRBD2. The CDR3 runs to 16 residues. V dropped 5 bases and J dropped 9; count of bases not matched to a gene: 14. Germline V CDR1 and CDR2: MGHRA, YSYEKL. CDR3 amino acids: CASSARSGTSPSEQFF. CDR3 DNA sequence: TGCGCCAGCAGCGCCAGGTCGGGGACTAGCCCATCTGAGCAGTTCTTC.

The J gene is TRBJ2-1, the V gene TRBV24-1; 11 bases align to TRBD1. There are 15 residues in the CDR3. V dropped 2 bases and J dropped 10; count of bases not matched to a gene: 6. The germline V gene has CDR1 KGHDR and CDR2 SFDVKD. CDR3 in DNA: TGTGCCACCAGTGATTGGACAGGGGGCGGGTGGGAGCAGTTCTTC. The encoded protein is CATSDWTGGGWEQFF.

Worth noting for this clone: This may be a read error: a much more frequent sequence differs by one nucleotide. The chain uses TRBV6-2 or TRBV6-3 and TRBJ2-3; 13 bases map to TRBD2. The CDR3 has 15 residues. V lost 2 bases, J lost 4 bases, and 0 bases stayed unmatched. Germline-derived CDR1 and CDR2 are MNHEY and SVGEGT. The CDR3 protein is CASSYTSGGADTQYF. For the CDR3, the DNA is TGTGCCAGCAGTTACACTAGCGGGGGGGCAGATACGCAGTATTTT.

The gene calls are TRBV28 and TRBJ2-7; TRBD2 matches 13 bases. CDR3 length: 16 residues. The V and J ends lost 1 base and 2 bases, in that order; junction bases with no gene match: 2. CDR1 MDHEN and CDR2 SYDVKM come from the germline V gene. The CDR3 DNA reads TGTGCCAGCAGTTTATTCGGACTAGCGGGGGCCTACGAGCAGTACTTC. This translates into CASSLFGLAGAYEQYF.